The clone carrying this T cell receptor (beta chain) was picked up a small number of times. The antigen is not known. At one of its ends the junction is not consistent with the germline gene, which may arise from a read error. The data originate from a study of T cells in Graves' hyperthyroidism and ophthalmopathy. Across the study: Once the initial diagnosis was made, peripheral blood was obtained before any treatment.

RNA transcripts served as the template for amplifying TCR beta CDR3 regions. The HTBI primer set drove a first-round RT-PCR of the TCR CDR3. In TCRdb, the multiplex PCR reads were re-called with MiXCR into one record per CDR3 protein. The data hold roughly 840,000 distinct CDR3 sequences, with more than 30% observed a single time. Germline V gives CDR1 SGHAT, CDR2 FQNNGV. The CDR3 is 12 amino acids. Findings of the study overall: The model's output predicted ophthalmopathy at a median of roughly seven months prior to onset. Most expanded thyroid clonotypes above 0.001 also appeared in blood.

Thyroid ultrasound and orbital computed tomography, with clinical symptoms and serum thyroxine and TRAb, informed diagnoses. Material: blood. This TCR derives from a man aged 18 to 35 with Graves' hyperthyroidism. The chain couples TRBV11-2 to TRBJ2-7, with 11 bases lining up with TRBD2. The chain's CDR3 is CASSRGGLAEIF. As DNA, the CDR3 is TGTGCCAGCAGCCGGGGGGGACTAGCGGAGATCTTC.